This T cell receptor (beta chain) was observed in a study of OX40 agonist ivuxolimab in advanced cancers. Study as a whole: A partial response was reached by three patients: one with hepatocellular carcinoma and two with cutaneous melanoma.

This clone was detected only once. Germline V gene sequence: CDR1 SGHTA, CDR2 FQGNSA. The CDR3 loop spans 13 amino acids. Sequencing used immunoSEQ multiplex PCR; TCRdb keeps in-frame clones, though not all of them. The sample has just under 65,000 clones; roughly 86% are singletons. This TCR derives from an adult with an advanced solid tumor such as melanoma, head and neck, liver or kidney cancer. This material consisted of CD4+ or CD8+ T cells sorted from blood, taken in a trial of the OX40 agonist ivuxolimab. This chain uses TRBV7-2 with TRBJ2-5, with no clear D. The J call may be in error: the DNA end matches TRBJ2-7 better. CDR3 DNA sequence: TGTGCCAGCAGCTTATCCGGCTCCTACGAGCAGTACTTC. Its protein is CASSLSGSYEQYF.